The T cell receptor (beta chain) described here comes from a study of T cells in Graves' hyperthyroidism and ophthalmopathy. Trimming shortened V by 4 bases and J by 3 bases, and 3 bases separated the two germline ends. Germline V gene lookup returns CDR1 SQVTM and CDR2 ANQGSEA. The CDR3 has 10 residues. RNA transcripts provided the source from which TCR beta CDR3 regions were amplified. HTBI primers drove first-round RT-PCR of the TCR CDR3. In TCRdb, the multiplex PCR reads were re-called with MiXCR into one record per CDR3 protein. The profile shows tens of thousands of distinct CDR3 sequences, approximately 50% of them singletons.

The sample consisted of blood. This TCR was sampled from a woman in her sixties with Graves' ophthalmopathy. The rearrangement joins TRBV29-1 to TRBJ1-1; the D is unclear. The CDR3 sequence is CSVADTEAFF. The CDR3 region has the DNA TGCAGCGTTGCAGACACTGAAGCTTTCTTT.